These T cell receptor beta chains were read from a single sample in a study of blood T cell repertoires in COVID-19. Profiling relied on immunoSEQ multiplex PCR, and the TCRdb table lists in-frame clones only, not all of them. This sample has some 170,000 clones, with approximately 86% found just once. Specimen: peripheral blood. The origin of the receptors is a woman between 50 and 59 years old with acute or convalescent COVID-19. Both conserved end residues are part of each CDR3. The D gene is left open where the match is weak. Some rows mark clone size as missing; the rest say once, few, many or name a class of expanded clone.

clone_size d_call j_call v_call cdr3_nt cdr3_aa
NA NA TRBJ1-6 TRBV7-9 TGTGCCAGCAGCTGGGGGGATTCACCCCTCCACTTT CASSWGDSPLHF
NA TRBD2 TRBJ2-1 TRBV9 TGTGCCAGCAGCGTAAGTCTAGCGGTCCTTAATGAGCAGTTCTTC CASSVSLAVLNEQFF
NA NA TRBJ2-7 TRBV3-1/TRBV3-2 TGTGCCAGCAGCCGGGGGGGCGCAGGGAACCGTGGGGAGCAGTACTTC CASSRGGAGNRGEQYF
NA NA TRBJ2-5 TRBV7-2 TGTGCCAGCAGCTTAACGTCAGGCGGGGAGACCCAGTACTTC CASSLTSGGETQYF
NA TRBD1 TRBJ2-1 TRBV27 TGTGCCAGCAGTTTTGCCAGGGGGTCCTACAATGAGCAGTTCTTC CASSFARGSYNEQFF
NA TRBD2 TRBJ2-1 TRBV14 TGTGCCAGCAGTCGGACTAGCGGGGGGATCTACAATGAGCAGTTCTTC CASSRTSGGIYNEQFF
NA TRBD1 TRBJ1-2 TRBV7-3 TGTGCCAGCAGCTTAAGTCCCGGGACAGGGCTTAATGGCTACACCTTC CASSLSPGTGLNGYTF
NA NA TRBJ1-2 TRBV5-1 TGCGCCAGCAGCTTTGGAGGAATCTATGGCTACACCTTC CASSFGGIYGYTF
NA NA TRBJ2-7 TRBV18 TGTGCCAGCTCACCAGAAGGACAGTTGTACGAGCAGTACTTC CASSPEGQLYEQYF
few NA TRBJ1-2 TRBV6-6 TGTGCCAGCAGTTACGGGACACCGGACTATGGCTACACCTTC CASSYGTPDYGYTF
few NA TRBJ1-5 TRBV7-8 TGTGCCAGCAGCTCACTTCGCGGACATAGCAATCAGCCCCAGCATTTT CASSSLRGHSNQPQHF
NA TRBD2 TRBJ2-1 TRBV7-2 TGTGCCAGCAGGACGGGACTAAGCGCGCACAATGAGCAGTTCTTC CASRTGLSAHNEQFF
NA NA TRBJ2-7 TRBV12-3/TRBV12-4 TGTGCCAGCCGAAAACTAAACTACGAGCAGTACTTC CASRKLNYEQYF
NA NA TRBJ2-5 TRBV5-1 TGCGCCAGCAGCGAAGACGGGCAAGAGACCCAGTACTTC CASSEDGQETQYF
NA NA TRBJ2-7 TRBV15 TGTGCCACCAGCGGGGGGGGGCCCTCCTACGAGCAGTACTTC CATSGGGPSYEQYF
NA NA TRBJ2-7 TRBV19 TGTGCCAGTAGTAGTAGAAACTACTACGAGCAGTACTTC CASSSRNYYEQYF
NA NA TRBJ1-6 TRBV7-9 TGTGCCAGCAGCTTTAGTACCGGTGCCAATTCACCCCTCCACTTT CASSFSTGANSPLHF
once TRBD1 TRBJ1-2 TRBV12-3/TRBV12-4 TGTGCCAGCAGACTCCAGGGGGACTATGGCTACACCTTC CASRLQGDYGYTF
once TRBD1 TRBJ2-2 TRBV5-1 TGCGCCAGCAGCTTTCAGGGGGCGGAGGACGGGGAGCTGTTTTTT CASSFQGAEDGELFF
NA TRBD2 TRBJ2-3 TRBV4-1 TGCGCCAGCAGCCAAGGCAGACTAGCGGACACAGATACGCAGTATTTT CASSQGRLADTDTQYF
NA TRBD2 TRBJ2-7 TRBV18 TGTGCCAGCTCGGGAGGGAGTGCCTACGAGCAGTACTTC CASSGGSAYEQYF
NA NA TRBJ1-2 TRBV3-1/TRBV3-2 TGTGCCAGCAGCTCGGACAAGAACTATGGCTACACCTTC CASSSDKNYGYTF
many NA TRBJ2-7 TRBV7-9 TGTGCCAGCAGCTTAGGGGGACTCCCTACCTACGAGCAGTACTTC CASSLGGLPTYEQYF
NA TRBD1 TRBJ1-2 TRBV4-3 TGCGCCAGCAGCCAAGAGGTATCACAGGGGATCTATGGCTACACCTTC CASSQEVSQGIYGYTF
NA TRBD1 TRBJ1-4 TRBV19 TGTGCCAGTAGTACCAGAACAGGGGGAATTAATGAAAAACTGTTTTTT CASSTRTGGINEKLFF
once NA TRBJ1-1 TRBV3-1/TRBV3-2 TGTGCCAGCAGCCTCGGGATTAACACTGAAGCTTTCTTT CASSLGINTEAFF
NA TRBD2 TRBJ2-1 TRBV7-2 TGTGCCAGCAGCCAAGGTGTCCGGGGGGGCACTGAGCAGTTCTTC CASSQGVRGGTEQFF
NA NA TRBJ2-7 TRBV11-3 TGTGCCAGCAGCTTAACAGTCTACGAGCAGTACTTC CASSLTVYEQYF
NA NA TRBJ2-3 TRBV2 TGTGCCAGCAGTACCGGGGTCAGCACAGATACGCAGTATTTT CASSTGVSTDTQYF
NA TRBD1 TRBJ2-2 TRBV3-1/TRBV3-2 TGTGCCAGCAGCCGACCCTTTCCCAGGGGGCGCGTCGACACCGGGGAGCTGTTTTTT CASSRPFPRGRVDTGELFF
NA NA TRBJ1-1 TRBV18 TGTGCCAGCTCAGCGGGGGAGAACACTGAAGCTTTCTTT CASSAGENTEAFF
NA NA TRBJ1-2 TRBV5-1 TGCGCCAGCAGCTTAGGGGATGGGGGCTACACCTTC CASSLGDGGYTF
NA NA TRBJ1-2 TRBV18 TGTGCCAGCTCACCACGTTTAATGGCAGGGATGTCCTATGGCTACACCTTC CASSPRLMAGMSYGYTF
NA NA TRBJ2-3 TRBV10-1 TGCGCCAGCAGTGATGGGGCAGGGGGCACAGATACGCAGTATTTT CASSDGAGGTDTQYF
NA NA TRBJ1-4 TRBV6-5 TGTGCCAGCAGCCCGGGAGGGGGGGGAGAAAAACTGTTTTTT CASSPGGGGEKLFF
NA TRBD1 TRBJ1-6 TRBV27 TGTGCCAGCAAGCACCCAGGGGGATCTTCACCCCTCCACTTT CASKHPGGSSPLHF
NA TRBD1 TRBJ1-1 TRBV12-5 TGTGCTAGTGGATTGGGGCTCACAGGGGGCACTGAAGCTTTCTTT CASGLGLTGGTEAFF
NA NA TRBJ1-6 TRBV7-6 TGTGCCAGCAGCTTGGACAATAATTCACCCCTCCACTTT CASSLDNNSPLHF
NA TRBD2 TRBJ2-7 TRBV4-1 TGCGCCAGCAGCTGGTGGGGAGGGGACGAGCAGTACTTC CASSWWGGDEQYF
NA TRBD2 TRBJ2-1 TRBV24-1 TGTGCCACCAGTGATGGGACGTATAGCGGGAGGAACGCCTACAATGAGCAGTTCTTC CATSDGTYSGRNAYNEQFF
NA NA TRBJ2-1 TRBV7-3 TGTGCCAGCAGCCAGACAGGATTCCCCAATGAGCAGTTCTTC CASSQTGFPNEQFF
NA NA TRBJ2-1 TRBV3-1/TRBV3-2 TGTGCCAGCAGCCAGTTGTCTACGGGAGCTGACAATGAGCAGTTCTTC CASSQLSTGADNEQFF